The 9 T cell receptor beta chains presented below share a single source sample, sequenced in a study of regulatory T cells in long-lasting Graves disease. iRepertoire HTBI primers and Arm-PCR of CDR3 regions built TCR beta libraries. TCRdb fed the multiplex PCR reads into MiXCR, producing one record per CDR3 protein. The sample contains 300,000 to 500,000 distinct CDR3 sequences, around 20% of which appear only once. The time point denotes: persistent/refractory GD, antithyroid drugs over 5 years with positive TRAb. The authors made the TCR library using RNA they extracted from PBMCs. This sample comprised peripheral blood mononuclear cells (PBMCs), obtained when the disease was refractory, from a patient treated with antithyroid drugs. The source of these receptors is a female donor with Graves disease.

This CDR3 reads CASSLRAGEWSYEQYF. CDR3 nucleotide sequence: TGTGCCAGCAGCTTGAGGGCGGGAGAATGGTCCTACGAGCAGTACTTC. This rearrangement joins TRBV5-5 to TRBJ2-7; 7 bases map to TRBD2. V lost 1 base, J lost 1 base, and 8 bases stayed unmatched. Per germline, CDR1 SGHKS and CDR2 YYEKEE (reference sequence). CDR3 length: 16 amino acids.

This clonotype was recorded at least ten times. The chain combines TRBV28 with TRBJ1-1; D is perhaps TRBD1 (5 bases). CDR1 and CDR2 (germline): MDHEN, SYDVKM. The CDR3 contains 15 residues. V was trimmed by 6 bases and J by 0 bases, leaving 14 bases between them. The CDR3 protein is CASSRGTLMNTEAFF. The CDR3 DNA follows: TGTGCCAGCAGCCGCGGGACTTTGATGAACACTGAAGCTTTCTTT.

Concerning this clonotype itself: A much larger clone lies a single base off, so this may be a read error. The CDR3 reads CASSYSAGVGYTF. The CDR3 bases are TGTGCCAGCAGTTACTCGGCAGGGGTCGGCTACACCTTC. The chain links TRBV6-5 to TRBJ1-2; a possible D gene is TRBD1 (6 bases). The CDR3 is made up of 13 amino acids. V lost 0 bases and J 8 bases, leaving 10 bases between the germline ends. Germline CDR1 reads MNHEY; CDR2 reads SVGAGI.

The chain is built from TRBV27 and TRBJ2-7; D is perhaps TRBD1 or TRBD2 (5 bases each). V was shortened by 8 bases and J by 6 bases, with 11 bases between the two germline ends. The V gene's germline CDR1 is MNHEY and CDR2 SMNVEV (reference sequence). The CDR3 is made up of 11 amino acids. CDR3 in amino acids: CASWGGREQYF. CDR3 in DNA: TGTGCCAGCTGGGGCGGGCGCGAGCAGTACTTC.

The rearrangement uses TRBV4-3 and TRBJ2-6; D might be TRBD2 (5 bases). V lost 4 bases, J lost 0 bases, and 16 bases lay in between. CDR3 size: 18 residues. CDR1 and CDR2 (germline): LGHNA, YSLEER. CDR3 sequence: CASSRDPWEISGANVLTF. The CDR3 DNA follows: TGCGCCAGCAGCCGAGATCCGTGGGAGATCTCTGGGGCCAACGTCCTGACTTTC.

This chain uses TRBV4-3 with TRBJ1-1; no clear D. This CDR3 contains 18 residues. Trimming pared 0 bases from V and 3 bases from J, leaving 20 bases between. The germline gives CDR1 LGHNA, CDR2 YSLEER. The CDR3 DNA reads TGCGCCAGCAGCCAAGATATGCCTTGGGGTGAGGGTGACACTGAAGCTTTCTTT. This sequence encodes CASSQDMPWGEGDTEAFF.

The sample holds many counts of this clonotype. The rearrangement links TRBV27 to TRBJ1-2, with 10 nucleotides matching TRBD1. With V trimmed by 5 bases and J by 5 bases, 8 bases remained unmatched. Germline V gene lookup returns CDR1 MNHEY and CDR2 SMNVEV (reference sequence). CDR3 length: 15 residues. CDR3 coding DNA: TGTGCCAGCAGTGGCGGGACAGGGGCCCGATATGGCTACACCTTC. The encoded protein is CASSGGTGARYGYTF.

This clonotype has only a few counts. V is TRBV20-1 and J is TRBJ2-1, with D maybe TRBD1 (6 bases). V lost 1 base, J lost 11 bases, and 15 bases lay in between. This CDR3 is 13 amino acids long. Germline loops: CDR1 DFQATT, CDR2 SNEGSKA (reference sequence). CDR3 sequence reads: CSARVSGAPQQFF. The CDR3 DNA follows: TGCAGTGCTAGAGTCTCAGGGGCCCCACAGCAGTTCTTC.

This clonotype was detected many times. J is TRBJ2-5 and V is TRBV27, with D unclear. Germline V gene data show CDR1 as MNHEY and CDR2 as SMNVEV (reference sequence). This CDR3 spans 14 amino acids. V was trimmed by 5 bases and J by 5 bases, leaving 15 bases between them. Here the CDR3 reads CASSRLPRGETQYF. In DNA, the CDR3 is TGTGCCAGCAGTAGGCTACCGCGCGGCGAGACCCAGTACTTC.